This section outlines one TCR beta chain sequence together with its context. This clone's antigen is unknown. Base qualities were left out, and no much larger clone turns up one base away. Buffy coats from around 37 blood donors, supplied by the Finnish Red Cross blood service, were used as healthy controls. All TCR-sequenced material derived from peripheral blood: patient blood samples and healthy donor buffy coats. Ficoll-Hypaque gradient centrifugation was used to isolate peripheral blood mononuclear cells. For the healthy controls, CD4+ cells were obtained from buffy coats by magnetic purification. Genomic DNA was extracted with the Gentra Puregene Cell and Tissue kit and quantified on a Qubit 2.0 fluorometer. TCRbeta rearrangements were sequenced from genomic DNA using the immunoSEQ assay at survey resolution. On the study's bioinformatics: In the TCR sequencing data, the lowest productive clonotype frequency that could be detected was 2.59 x 10-5. Analyses included only productive TCRbeta rearrangements, meaning complete and in-frame sequences. Simpson clonality, calculated in the immunoSEQ Analyzer version 3.0, was used as the measure of sample clonality. Clones were categorized by frequency as very rare, small, medium, large (1-20%) or hyperexpanded (>20%). Generation probabilities were estimated with OLGA 1.2.3, V-gene circos plots were made with VDJtools, specificities were looked up in VDJdb, and CDR3 motifs were identified with GLIPH. This immuneACCESS table, as held by TCRdb, lists in-frame sequences with V and J called but not all clones. Of the missing ones, under half trace to an unresolved V gene in checked studies; the others have no known cause. D and trimming come from the DNA, and the V and J calls and clone size come from that table. The sample yields 20,000 to 25,000 clones; less than 80% were counted once. Jointly, the top ten make up 0.65% of the sample.

This sample was included in a study of STAT5B mutations in CD4+ large granular lymphocyte leukemia (dated by TCRdb to 2021 to 2024). Study-level background: Among the healthy controls, the CDR3 'QG' motif was associated with a particular HLA allele. Flow cytometry on FACSCanto II or FACSVerse showed that the purified fractions were more than 95% pure among lymphocytes. The study compared the TCRbeta repertoires of patients with CD4+ T-cell large granular lymphocyte leukemia against the TCRbeta repertoires of healthy blood donors.

The germline V gene encodes CDR1 MDHEN and CDR2 SYDVKM. Deletion took 3 bases off V and 7 bases off J, with a span of 12 bases between the germline ends. The CDR3 runs 14 residues from the cysteine to the phenylalanine. The DNA shown is the 42-base CDR3, in frame from base 1. General study outcomes and caveats: TRBV06-family usage was enriched among the top patient clones (8/27) compared with healthy controls (2/35). Main leukemic clonotypes were private to each patient, although 20% to 30% appeared at low frequency in other patients' non-leukemic repertoires. The data were not HLA-matched, and the higher clonality in CD4+ T-LGLL than in CD8+ T-LGLL could be due to the relatively small sample size. Compared with healthy CD4+ repertoires, CD4-sorted patient repertoires appeared more clonal, and this difference remained even after the putative leukemic clones were removed.

The sequence was collected from a human donor in good health. The rearranged chain carries TRBV28 and TRBJ1-4; there is no confident call for the D gene. Sequencing input: CD4+ T cells from blood buffy coats. The DNA sequence is given as TGTGCCAGCAGTTTCAAAGGCCTCCGTGAAAAACTGTTTTTT. Its protein product is CASSFKGLREKLFF.